This T cell receptor beta chain is from a study of shared clonotypes between healthy human individuals. Overall study results and limits: Few donors restricted represented genetic and exposure-history diversity. Clonotypes shared by all four sorted-subset donors had higher generation probabilities than non-shared clonotypes.

Germline V CDR1 and CDR2: LNHDA, SQIVND (reference sequence). V was trimmed by 3 bases and J by 5 bases, leaving 13 bases between them. The CDR3 is 14 residues long. To note about this clone: What it recognizes is unknown.

Profiling relied on immunoSEQ multiplex PCR, and the TCRdb table lists in-frame clones only, not all of them. The data contain about 700,000 clones, about 91% of them singletons. In the naive CD8 group, cells lacked CD45RO and were positively selected for CCR7, so terminally differentiated effector memory CD45RA+ cells were left out. The sequenced sample consisted of naive CD8+ T cells sorted from blood. J is TRBJ1-1 and V is TRBV19, with D tentatively TRBD1 (5 bases). The sequence was obtained from a man aged 30 to 45 in good health. In DNA form, the CDR3 reads TGTGCCAGTAGTATTGAGGGGCGAGGTACTGAAGCTTTCTTT. As protein: CASSIEGRGTEAFF. The variable domain in full, with the rest retrieved from reference TRBV19 and TRBJ1-1, is DGGITQSPKYLFRKEGQNVTLSCEQNLNHDAMYWYRQDPGQGLRLIYYSQIVNDFQKGDIAEGYSVSREKKESFPLTVTSAQKNPTAFYLCASSIEGRGTEAFFGQGTRLTVV.